The T cell receptor (beta chain) described here comes from a study of cytomegalovirus exposure and HLA in healthy donors. CDR3 length: 15 amino acids. V shed 5 bases, J shed 6 bases, and the junction held 8 bases outside the gene matches. CDR1 and CDR2 from the germline V gene are SGHTA and FQGNSA. This clone came up once. The PCR ran on 60 Vbeta and 13 Jbeta primers. Clones were sequenced by immunoSEQ multiplex PCR, and TCRdb holds only the in-frame ones, with some missing. The data contain some 150,000 clones, around 79% of them singletons. The sequence derives from a man aged 40-49 years in good health and CMV-seronegative. Sequenced input: PBMCs. The chain couples TRBV7-2 to TRBJ2-2, with 8 bases fitting TRBD2. This chain's CDR3 is CASSLGLAGAGELFF. In nucleotides, the CDR3 is TGTGCCAGCAGCCTCGGACTAGCCGGGGCCGGGGAGCTGTTTTTT.